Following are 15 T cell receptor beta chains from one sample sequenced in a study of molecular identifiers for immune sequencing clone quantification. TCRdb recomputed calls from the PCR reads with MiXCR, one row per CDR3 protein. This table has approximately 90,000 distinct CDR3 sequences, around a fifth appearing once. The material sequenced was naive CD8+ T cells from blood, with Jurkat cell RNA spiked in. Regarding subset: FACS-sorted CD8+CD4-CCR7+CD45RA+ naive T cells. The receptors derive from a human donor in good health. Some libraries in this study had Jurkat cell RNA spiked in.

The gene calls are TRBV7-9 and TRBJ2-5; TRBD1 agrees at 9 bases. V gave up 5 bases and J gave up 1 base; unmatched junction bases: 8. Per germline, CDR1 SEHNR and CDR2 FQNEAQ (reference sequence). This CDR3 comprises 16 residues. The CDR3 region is CASSPWDRVIQETQYF. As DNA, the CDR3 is TGTGCCAGCAGCCCTTGGGACAGGGTAATCCAAGAGACCCAGTACTTC.

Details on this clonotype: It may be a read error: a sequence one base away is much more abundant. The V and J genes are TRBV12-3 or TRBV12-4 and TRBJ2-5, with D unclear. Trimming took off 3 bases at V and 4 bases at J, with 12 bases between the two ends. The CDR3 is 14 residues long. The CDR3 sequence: CASSFVTSRETQYF. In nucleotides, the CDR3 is TGTGCCAGCAGTTTTGTAACCAGTCGAGAGACCCAGTACTTC.

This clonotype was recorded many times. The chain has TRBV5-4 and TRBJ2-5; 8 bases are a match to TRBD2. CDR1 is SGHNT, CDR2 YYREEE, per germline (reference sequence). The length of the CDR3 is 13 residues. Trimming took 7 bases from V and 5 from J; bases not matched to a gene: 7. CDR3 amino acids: CASGYSGIETQYF. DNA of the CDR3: TGTGCCAGCGGTTATAGCGGGATCGAGACCCAGTACTTC.

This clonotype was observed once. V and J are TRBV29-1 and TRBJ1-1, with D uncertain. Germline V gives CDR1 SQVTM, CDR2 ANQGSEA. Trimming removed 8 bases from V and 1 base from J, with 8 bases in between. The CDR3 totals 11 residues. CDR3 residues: CSIYRNTEAFF. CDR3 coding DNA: TGCAGCATTTACAGGAACACTGAAGCTTTCTTT.

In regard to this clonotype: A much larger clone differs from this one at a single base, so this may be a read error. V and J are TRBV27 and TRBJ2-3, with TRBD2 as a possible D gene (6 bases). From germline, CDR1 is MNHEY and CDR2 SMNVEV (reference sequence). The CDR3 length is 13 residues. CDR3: CACSSGSSDTQYF. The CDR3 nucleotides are TGTGCCTGCAGTTCCGGGAGCTCAGATACGCAGTATTTT.

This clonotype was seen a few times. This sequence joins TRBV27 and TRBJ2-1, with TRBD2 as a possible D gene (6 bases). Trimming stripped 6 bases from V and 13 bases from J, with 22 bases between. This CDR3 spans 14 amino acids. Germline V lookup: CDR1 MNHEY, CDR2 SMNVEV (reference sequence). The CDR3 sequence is CASSLAESGTPQFF. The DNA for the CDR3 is TGTGCCAGCAGCCTTGCCGAGTCCGGGACTCCCCAGTTCTTC.

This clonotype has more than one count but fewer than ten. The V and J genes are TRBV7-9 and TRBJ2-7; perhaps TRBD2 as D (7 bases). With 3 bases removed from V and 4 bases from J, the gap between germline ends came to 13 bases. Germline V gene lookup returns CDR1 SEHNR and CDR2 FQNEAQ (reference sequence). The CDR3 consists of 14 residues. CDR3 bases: TGTGCCAGCAGCTTGGGGGGGGCGGTATACGAGCAGTACTTC. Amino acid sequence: CASSLGGAVYEQYF. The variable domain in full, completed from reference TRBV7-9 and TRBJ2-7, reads DTGVSQNPRHKITKRGQNVTFRCDPISEHNRLYWYRQTLGQGPEFLTYFQNEAQLEKSRLLSDRFSAERPKGSFSTLEIQRTEQGDSAMYLCASSLGGAVYEQYFGPGTRLTVT.

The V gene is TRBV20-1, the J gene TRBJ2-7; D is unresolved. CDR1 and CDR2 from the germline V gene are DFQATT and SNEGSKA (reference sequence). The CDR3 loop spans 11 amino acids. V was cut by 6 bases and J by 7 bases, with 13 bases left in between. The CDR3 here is CSAPAMGEQYF. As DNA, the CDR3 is TGCAGTGCCCCCGCCATGGGTGAGCAGTACTTC.

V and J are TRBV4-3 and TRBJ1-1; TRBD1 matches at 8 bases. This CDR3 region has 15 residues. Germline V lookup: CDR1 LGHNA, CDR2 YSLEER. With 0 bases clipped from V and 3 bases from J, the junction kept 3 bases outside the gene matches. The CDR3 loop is CASSQDRQGYTEAFF. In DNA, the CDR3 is TGCGCCAGCAGCCAAGATCGACAGGGGTACACTGAAGCTTTCTTT.

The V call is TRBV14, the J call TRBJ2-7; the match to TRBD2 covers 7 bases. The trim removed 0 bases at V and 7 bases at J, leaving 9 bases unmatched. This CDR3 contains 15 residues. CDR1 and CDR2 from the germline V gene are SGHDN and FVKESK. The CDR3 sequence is CASSQDTLADGEQYF. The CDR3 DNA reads TGTGCCAGCAGCCAAGATACGCTAGCGGATGGGGAGCAGTACTTC.

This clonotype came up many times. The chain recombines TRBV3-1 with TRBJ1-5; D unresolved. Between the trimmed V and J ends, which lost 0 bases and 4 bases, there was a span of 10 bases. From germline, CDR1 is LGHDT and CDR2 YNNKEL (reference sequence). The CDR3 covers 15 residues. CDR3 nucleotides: TGTGCCAGCAGCCAAGATCCCGGGGATAATCAGCCCCAGCATTTT. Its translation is CASSQDPGDNQPQHF. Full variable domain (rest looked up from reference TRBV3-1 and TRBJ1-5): DTAVSQTPKYLVTQMGNDKSIKCEQNLGHDTMYWYKQDSKKFLKIMFSYNNKELIINETVPNRFSPKSPDKAHLNLHINSLELGDSAVYFCASSQDPGDNQPQHFGDGTRLSIL.

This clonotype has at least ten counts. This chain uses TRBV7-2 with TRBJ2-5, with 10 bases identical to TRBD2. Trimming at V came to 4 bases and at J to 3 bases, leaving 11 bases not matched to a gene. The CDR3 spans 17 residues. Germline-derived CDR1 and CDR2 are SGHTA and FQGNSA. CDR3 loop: CASSSSSLLAGEETQYF. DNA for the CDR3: TGTGCCAGCAGCTCTTCAAGCCTCCTAGCGGGGGAAGAGACCCAGTACTTC.

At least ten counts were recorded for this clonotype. The CDR3 DNA follows: TGTGCCAGCAGCACCCGAGGGCTGAGAACGATAGCCTCGGGGGCCAACGTCCTGACTTTC. Amino acids: CASSTRGLRTIASGANVLTF. The chain joins TRBV7-2 to TRBJ2-6, with D possibly TRBD2 on 5 matching bases. The CDR3 is made up of 20 amino acids. Trimming cost V 5 bases and J 4 bases, with 27 bases left between them. Germline V gives CDR1 SGHTA, CDR2 FQGNSA.

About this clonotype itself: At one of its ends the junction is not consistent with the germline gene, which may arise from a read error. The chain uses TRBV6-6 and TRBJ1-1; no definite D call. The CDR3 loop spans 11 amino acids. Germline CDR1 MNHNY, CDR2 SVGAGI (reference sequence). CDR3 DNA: TGTGCCAGCAGTTACTCCACTGGAGCTTTCTTT. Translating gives CASSYSTGAFF.

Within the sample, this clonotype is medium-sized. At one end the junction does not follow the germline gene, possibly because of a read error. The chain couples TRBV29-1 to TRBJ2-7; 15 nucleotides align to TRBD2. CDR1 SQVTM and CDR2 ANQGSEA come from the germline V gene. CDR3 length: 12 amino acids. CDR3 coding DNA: TGCAGCGTTGTTGGGACTAGCGGGAGGCAGAATTTC. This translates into CSVVGTSGRQNF.